Sequencing of this T cell receptor beta chain was carried out in a study of vaccination effects on CD4 cells after COVID-19. About the research overall: Peptide-pool stimulation followed by sequencing identified expanded antigen-specific CD4+ clonotypes in the ViraFEST assay. PBMC cultures contained 1.8 million or so cells per well, approximately 10 IU/ml IL-2 and 10 ug/ml peptides.

Repertoires were generated with immunoSEQ multiplex PCR, while TCRdb's copy carries only in-frame clones and drops some. The repertoire holds around 30,000 clones, approximately 70% seen once, with roughly 3.8% in the top ten. The CDR3 spans 13 residues. V was cut by 4 bases and J by 1 base, with 7 bases left in between. Germline CDR1 reads MGHRA; CDR2 reads YSYEKL. Investigators separated out CD4+ T cells once less than 11 days of culture had passed. Study-wide findings and caveats: In the late period after vaccination, infection- and vaccine-induced clones contracted markedly. Few convalescent patients were studied, and early post-infection samples were lacking.

A word on this clone: The antigen remains undetermined.

The chain has TRBV4-1 and TRBJ2-5; D unclear. The sample consisted of CD4+ T cells from PBMCs cultured without peptide, taken before COVID-19 vaccination. This sequence originates from a human donor who received a COVID-19 vaccine. The CDR3, as DNA: TGCGCCAGCAGCCGCGGACCCCAAGAGACCCAGTACTTC. Its protein product is CASSRGPQETQYF.